This TCR beta chain was documented in a study of CD8+CD57+ T cells in acquired aplastic anemia. Study information: Sorted CD4+ and CD8+ cells gave an average of about 3 ug of DNA.

TCR beta VDJ and CDR3 profiles were obtained from a genomic DNA template. TCRdb re-derived calls from the reads in MiXCR, one entry per CDR3 protein. The table includes 120,000 or so distinct CDR3 sequences, about 43% detected once. The CDR3 runs 13 residues. V lost 9 bases and J lost 4; bases outside the gene matches: 4. The germline V gene encodes CDR1 SNHLY and CDR2 FYNNEI. The authors sequenced patients whose flow cytometry had shown CD8+CD57+ cell expansion. This clonotype was detected many times. The chain combines TRBV2 with TRBJ1-1; 11 bases match TRBD1. The sequencing sample was made of sorted CD4+, CD8+, or CD8+CD57+ T cells (not recorded which) from PBMCs. The source of this sequence is a human donor with aplastic anemia. CDR3 residues: CARGDRGGTEAFF. The CDR3 region has the DNA TGTGCCAGAGGGGACAGGGGGGGCACTGAAGCTTTCTTT.